One sample yielded the 26 T cell receptor beta chains listed below, sequenced in a study of shared clonotypes between healthy human individuals. The repertoire was sequenced with immunoSEQ multiplex PCR; TCRdb's copy has only in-frame clones and lacks some. The sample records around 1.5 million clones, about 98% being singletons. Material for sequencing was naive CD4+ T cells sorted from blood. Specified subset: CD45RA+ positively selected. The receptors were gathered from a young man in good health.

V and J are TRBV5-1 and TRBJ2-1; TRBD2 matches at 8 bases. The CDR3 consists of 15 residues. Per the germline V gene, CDR1 is SGHRS and CDR2 is YFSETQ. J was trimmed by 6 bases and V by 4 bases; bases with no gene match: 9. In DNA form, the CDR3 reads TGCGCCAGCAGCAGGGGGGTAGCGGGACTCAATGAGCAGTTCTTC. It translates to CASSRGVAGLNEQFF.

The chain combines TRBV5-1 with TRBJ2-2; a weak D match, TRBD2 (5 bases). In germline, CDR1 is SGHRS, CDR2 YFSETQ. The CDR3 has 14 amino acids. Trimming removed 0 bases from V and 7 bases from J, with 10 bases in between. The CDR3 sequence is CASSLEWGVGELFF. The CDR3 region has the DNA TGCGCCAGCAGCTTGGAATGGGGAGTCGGGGAGCTGTTTTTT.

This chain links TRBV18 with TRBJ2-2, with TRBD2 matching over 12 bases. In germline, CDR1 is KGHSH, CDR2 LQKENI. The CDR3 extends over 17 amino acids. Germline trimming cut 1 base from V and 6 bases from J; bases unmatched to any gene: 6. CDR3 bases: TGTGCCAGCTCACCACGCCTGACTAGCGGGAGACCCGGGGAGCTGTTTTTT. Translated: CASSPRLTSGRPGELFF.

The rearrangement joins TRBV7-2 to TRBJ1-2, with D possibly being TRBD1 (5 bases). The CDR3 runs to 13 residues. V dropped 4 bases and J dropped 3 bases, with 9 bases sitting between them. Germline V gene data show CDR1 as SGHTA and CDR2 as FQGNSA. This chain's CDR3 is CASSSGTYYGYTF. As DNA, the CDR3 is TGTGCCAGCAGCTCAGGGACTTACTATGGCTACACCTTC.

This chain links TRBV11-2 with TRBJ1-5, with 11 positions matching TRBD1. This CDR3 is 17 amino acids long. The germline gives CDR1 SGHAT, CDR2 FQNNGV. With 4 bases clipped from V and 4 bases from J, the junction kept 9 bases outside the gene matches. The CDR3 DNA is TGTGCCAGCAGCTCGCCATCCGGGACAGGGGGAAATCAGCCCCAGCATTTT. Its translation is CASSSPSGTGGNQPQHF.

The rearrangement uses TRBV11-3 and TRBJ2-7; 9 bases line up with TRBD1. There are 14 residues in the CDR3. Germline V lookup: CDR1 SGHNT, CDR2 YENEEA. The V gene end was trimmed by 5 bases and the J gene end by 6 bases; junction bases not matched to a gene: 8. In DNA, the CDR3 is TGTGCCAGCAGCCCCTCCGTGACAGGGGGCGAGCAGTACTTC. Its protein is CASSPSVTGGEQYF.

This chain links TRBV10-3 with TRBJ2-3; no firm D call. The CDR3 length is 11 residues. CDR1 ENHRY and CDR2 SYGVKD come from the germline V gene. V was cut by 2 bases and J by 6 bases, with 3 bases left in between. The CDR3: CAISEMDTQYF. The CDR3 nucleotides read TGTGCCATCAGTGAGATGGATACGCAGTATTTT.

The chain recombines TRBV7-9 with TRBJ2-7; 9 bases are shared with TRBD2. Per the germline V gene, CDR1 is SEHNR and CDR2 is FQNEAQ (reference sequence). Trimming cost V 0 bases and J 4 bases; bases outside gene matches: 7. The CDR3 consists of 16 residues. The CDR3 coding sequence is TGTGCCAGCAGCTTAGCCCTAACTAGCGGGTCGTACGAGCAGTACTTC. It is translated as CASSLALTSGSYEQYF. Full variable domain (remainder filled in from reference TRBV7-9 and TRBJ2-7): DTGVSQNPRHKITKRGQNVTFRCDPISEHNRLYWYRQTLGQGPEFLTYFQNEAQLEKSRLLSDRFSAERPKGSFSTLEIQRTEQGDSAMYLCASSLALTSGSYEQYFGPGTRLTVT.

The rearrangement joins TRBV28 to TRBJ2-7; the D call may be TRBD1 or TRBD2 (5 bases each). This CDR3 region has 19 residues. Trimming took 2 bases from V and 2 from J, leaving 25 bases between them. The V gene's germline CDR1 is MDHEN and CDR2 SYDVKM. CDR3 bases: TGTGCCAGCAGTTTAAACTGGTCCAGGGACCTACGAAACGCCTACGAGCAGTACTTC. Protein: CASSLNWSRDLRNAYEQYF.

The chain joins TRBV2 to TRBJ2-2; D is unclear. CDR3 length equals 17 residues. CDR1 is SNHLY and CDR2 is FYNNEI in the germline V gene. V shed 4 bases and J shed 1 base, with 16 bases lying between them. The CDR3 region is CASSVLGAERNTGELFF. CDR3 coding DNA: TGTGCCAGCAGTGTGTTAGGCGCCGAAAGGAACACCGGGGAGCTGTTTTTT.

The chain employs TRBV7-9 and TRBJ2-1; possibly TRBD2 for D (5 bases). The CDR3 extends over 14 amino acids. Trimming shortened V by 4 bases and J by 5 bases, and 12 bases separated the two germline ends. CDR1 and CDR2 (germline): SEHNR, FQNEAQ (reference sequence). The CDR3, as DNA: TGTGCCAGCAGCTCAAGAGGGCAGCACAATGAGCAGTTCTTC. Its protein is CASSSRGQHNEQFF.

The chain joins TRBV5-1 to TRBJ2-7, with D uncertain. The CDR3 has 14 residues. V was pared by 0 bases and J by 0 bases, with 7 bases between. Germline V gives CDR1 SGHRS, CDR2 YFSETQ. The CDR3 nucleotides read TGCGCCAGCAGCTTGGGTTTCTCCTCCTACGAGCAGTACTTC. It translates to CASSLGFSSYEQYF.

V is TRBV15 and J is TRBJ2-7; no firm D call. Per germline, CDR1 LNHNV and CDR2 YYDKDF (reference sequence). The length of the CDR3 is 14 residues. Trimming cost V 0 bases and J 9 bases, with 15 bases left between them. CDR3: CATSRETTGYGQYF. The CDR3, as DNA: TGTGCCACCAGCAGAGAGACGACCGGGTATGGGCAGTACTTC.

J is TRBJ2-5 and V is TRBV5-4; 11 bases match TRBD2. The CDR3 is 16 residues long. The germline V gene encodes CDR1 SGHNT and CDR2 YYREEE (reference sequence). Germline trimming cut 4 bases from V and 1 base from J; bases unmatched to any gene: 6. The CDR3 DNA reads TGTGCCAGCAGCCCTTACGGGACTAGCGGCCAAGAGACCCAGTACTTC. Translated: CASSPYGTSGQETQYF. Full variable domain (remainder filled in from reference TRBV5-4 and TRBJ2-5): ETGVTQSPTHLIKTRGQQVTLRCSSQSGHNTVSWYQQALGQGPQFIFQYYREEENGRGNFPPRFSGLQFPNYSSELNVNALELDDSALYLCASSPYGTSGQETQYFGPGTRLLVL.

This clone was seen only once. The chain carries TRBV28 and TRBJ2-7, with TRBD1 matching over 7 bases. The CDR3 covers 13 residues. J lost 6 bases, V lost 6 bases, and 8 bases had no gene match. Germline CDR1 and CDR2: MDHEN and SYDVKM. CDR3 sequence reads: CASSVGQRIEQYF. CDR3 sequence (DNA): TGTGCCAGCAGCGTGGGACAGAGAATCGAGCAGTACTTC.

This chain connects TRBV2 to TRBJ1-4, with no clear D. Germline CDR1 reads SNHLY; CDR2 reads FYNNEI. Deletions cut 3 bases from V and 7 bases from J, with 15 bases between. There are 15 residues in the CDR3. This CDR3 reads CASSDAGGLVEKLFF. In DNA, the CDR3 is TGTGCCAGCAGTGACGCGGGAGGGTTGGTTGAAAAACTGTTTTTT.

V gene TRBV5-4 combines with J gene TRBJ1-2, with 7 nucleotides matching TRBD1. CDR1 and CDR2 (germline): SGHNT, YYREEE (reference sequence). The CDR3 is 15 residues long. V lost 4 bases, J lost 0 bases, and 6 bases stayed unmatched. CDR3 protein: CASSVTGVSNYGYTF. Written as DNA, the CDR3 is TGTGCCAGCAGCGTTACAGGGGTGTCTAACTATGGCTACACCTTC.

This chain joins TRBV18 and TRBJ2-3; D is ambiguous. The CDR3 loop spans 15 amino acids. V lost 6 bases and J 4 bases, leaving 17 bases between the germline ends. Per germline, CDR1 KGHSH and CDR2 LQKENI. This CDR3 reads CASSNSAGPPDTQYF. DNA for the CDR3: TGTGCCAGCTCGAACTCGGCTGGGCCCCCAGATACGCAGTATTTT. Full variable domain (missing parts from reference TRBV18 and TRBJ2-3): NAGVMQNPRHLVRRRGQEARLRCSPMKGHSHVYWYRQLPEEGLKFMVYLQKENIIDESGMPKERFSAEFPKEGPSILRIQQVVRGDSAAYFCASSNSAGPPDTQYFGPGTRLTVL.

V gene TRBV20-1 combines with J gene TRBJ2-5; D is undetermined. Germline CDR1 reads DFQATT; CDR2 reads SNEGSKA (reference sequence). The V gene lost 7 bases and the J gene lost 5 bases, with 5 bases spanning the gap. This CDR3 contains 9 residues. Written as DNA, the CDR3 is TGCAGTGTCCTGGAGACCCAGTACTTC. Translating gives CSVLETQYF.

This clone was seen only once. The V and J genes are TRBV7-9 and TRBJ2-7; 8 positions match TRBD2. The CDR3 loop spans 15 amino acids. Germline assignment: CDR1 SEHNR and CDR2 FQNEAQ (reference sequence). Trimming cost V 3 bases and J 0 bases; bases outside gene matches: 4. This CDR3 is CASSLERGYSYEQYF. The CDR3 coding sequence is TGTGCCAGCAGCTTGGAGCGGGGGTACTCCTACGAGCAGTACTTC. Full variable domain (rest looked up from reference TRBV7-9 and TRBJ2-7): DTGVSQNPRHKITKRGQNVTFRCDPISEHNRLYWYRQTLGQGPEFLTYFQNEAQLEKSRLLSDRFSAERPKGSFSTLEIQRTEQGDSAMYLCASSLERGYSYEQYFGPGTRLTVT.

The chain carries TRBV6-5 and TRBJ2-3; 12 nucleotides agree with TRBD2. The germline V gene encodes CDR1 MNHEY and CDR2 SVGAGI. The CDR3 runs 15 residues. Germline trimming cut 6 bases from V and 6 bases from J; bases unmatched to any gene: 7. The CDR3 here is CASRTLAGGVDTQYF. The CDR3 DNA reads as TGTGCCAGCAGGACACTAGCGGGAGGTGTTGATACGCAGTATTTT.

The chain uses TRBV6-1 and TRBJ1-5; D remains unclear. This CDR3 is 13 amino acids long. The germline CDR1 and CDR2 sequences are MNHNS and SASEGT. V gave up 4 bases and J gave up 6 bases, with 10 bases separating them. In DNA, the CDR3 is TGTGCCAGCAGTGCAGATGTAGGTCAGCCCCAGCATTTT. Protein sequence: CASSADVGQPQHF.

V gene TRBV9 combines with J gene TRBJ1-4; 11 bases map to TRBD1. The CDR3 runs to 17 residues. J gave up 3 bases and V 5 bases, and 9 bases lay outside the gene matches. Germline V CDR1 and CDR2: SGDLS, YYNGEE. CDR3 DNA sequence: TGTGCCAGCAGAGCCGCCGGACAGGGGGCGGCTAATGAAAAACTGTTTTTT. Residues: CASRAAGQGAANEKLFF.

The gene calls are TRBV5-7 and TRBJ2-7; 9 bases line up with TRBD1. TRBV5-7 is labeled an ORF, and its function is uncertain. V shed 1 base, J shed 5 bases, and the junction held 10 bases outside the gene matches. The CDR3 has 16 amino acids. DNA of the CDR3: TGTGCCAGCAGCTTGCCTCGCCGGGACAGGGCCCACGAGCAGTACTTC. Amino acids: CASSLPRRDRAHEQYF.

This rearrangement joins TRBV28 to TRBJ1-5; D uncertain. The V gene lost 6 bases and the J gene lost 2 bases, with 17 bases spanning the gap. The CDR3 has 16 residues. Germline V lookup: CDR1 MDHEN, CDR2 SYDVKM. The CDR3 DNA reads TGTGCCAGCAGACCCGCAGGAGGCCAGGGCAATCAGCCCCAGCATTTT. This codes for CASRPAGGQGNQPQHF.

This chain joins TRBV7-9 and TRBJ2-5, with D possibly TRBD1 on 5 matching bases. Germline values: CDR1 SEHNR, CDR2 FQNEAQ (reference sequence). This CDR3 has 15 amino acids. Deletions cut 1 base from V and 4 bases from J, with 13 bases between. The CDR3 protein is CASSLEGIPAETQYF. As DNA, the CDR3 is TGTGCCAGCAGCTTAGAGGGGATACCGGCAGAGACCCAGTACTTC.